The table lists the clone carrying this T cell receptor beta chain with a few counts. The data stem from a study of STAT5B mutations in CD4+ large granular lymphocyte leukemia. Method: immunoSEQ multiplex PCR; TCRdb's copy keeps in-frame clones and lacks some. The top ten hold around 14% of the sample, which has 20,000 or so clones, 70% to 85% seen once. Trimming took off 1 base at V and 0 bases at J, with 10 bases between the two ends. This CDR3 has 15 amino acids. Germline V gene sequence: CDR1 SGHDN, CDR2 FVKESK. The chain joins TRBV14 to TRBJ2-7; the D is unclear. Material for sequencing was CD4+ T cells from blood buffy coats. The receptor was derived from a human donor in good health. CDR3 nucleotides: TGTGCCAGCAGCCAAGCCGACCTCGGCTCCTACGAGCAGTACTTC. Translation gives CASSQADLGSYEQYF.